These 8 T cell receptor beta chains were sequenced from one sample in a study of human T cells and chemical hapten exposure. TCRdb re-analysed the RACE reads in MiXCR, keeping a single row per CDR3 protein. The data contain fewer than 60,000 distinct CDR3 sequences, about a tenth of them singletons. The time point: patch test 1, 2 weeks after DPC sensitization. Treatment indicated: therapeutic diphenylcyclopropenone sensitization with weekly scalp DPC. The specimen comprised whole blood, sampled in connection with sensitization to the hapten diphenylcyclopropenone (DPC). These TCRs come from a woman in her forties or fifties with alopecia areata. Some clones in this sample may be carry-over from other donors' samples.

This clonotype was recorded at least ten times. This chain joins TRBV20-1 and TRBJ2-4; D unresolved. Germline V gives CDR1 DFQATT, CDR2 SNEGSKA (reference sequence). CDR3 length: 13 residues. With 6 bases removed from V and 2 bases from J, the gap between germline ends came to 11 bases. For the CDR3, the DNA is TGCAGTGCCAGCTGGTCCTCCAAAAACATTCAGTACTTC. Encoded protein: CSASWSSKNIQYF.

This clonotype was picked up many times. The chain carries TRBV12-3 or TRBV12-4 and TRBJ1-6; D is unresolved. V was trimmed by 6 bases and J by 7 bases, leaving 13 bases between them. There are 14 residues in the CDR3. The CDR3 protein is CASRPGMGNSPLHF. The CDR3, as DNA: TGTGCCAGCAGGCCCGGGATGGGGAATTCACCCCTCCACTTT.

This clonotype counts as medium-sized. The chain employs TRBV6-6 and TRBJ2-4, with D tentatively TRBD1 or TRBD2 (5 bases each). The CDR3 consists of 20 residues. Between the trimmed V and J ends, which lost 4 bases and 0 bases, there was a span of 25 bases. Germline-derived CDR1 and CDR2 are MNHNY and SVGAGI (reference sequence). CDR3 sequence (DNA): TGTGCCAGCAGTTCCCACCGGGACCCAGAAAAACTCCTAGCCAAAAACATTCAGTACTTC. Its translation is CASSSHRDPEKLLAKNIQYF.

There are many counts of this clonotype. The rearrangement joins TRBV6-2 or TRBV6-3 to TRBJ1-5; the D is unclear. V lost 3 bases and J lost 5, with 11 bases in between. Germline CDR1 is MNHEY and CDR2 is SVGEGT. The CDR3 extends over 14 amino acids. The CDR3, as DNA: TGTGCCAGCAGTTATTCCTCTTCTTATCAGCCCCAGCATTTT. It specifies CASSYSSSYQPQHF.

This clonotype was seen repeatedly, ten times or more. The gene calls are TRBV28 and TRBJ2-6; TRBD2 might be the D (5 bases). Trimming stripped 3 bases from V and 2 bases from J, with 11 bases between. In germline, CDR1 is MDHEN, CDR2 SYDVKM. This CDR3 has 16 residues. CDR3 residues: CASSFRDRAGANVLTF. For the CDR3, the DNA is TGTGCCAGCAGTTTCCGGGATCGAGCTGGGGCCAACGTCCTGACTTTC. Supplemented by reference TRBV28 and TRBJ2-6, the full variable domain reads DVKVTQSSRYLVKRTGEKVFLECVQDMDHENMFWYRQDPGLGLRLIYFSYDVKMKEKGDIPEGYSVSREKKERFSLILESASTNQTSMYLCASSFRDRAGANVLTFGAGSRLTVL.

This clonotype was recorded at least ten times. V usage is TRBV6-6 and J usage is TRBJ1-3; 7 bases agree with TRBD1. CDR3 size: 15 residues. CDR1 MNHNY and CDR2 SVGAGI come from the germline V gene (reference sequence). The J segment lost 0 bases and the V segment lost 6 bases, leaving 5 bases of the junction unmatched. This CDR3 reads CASSPDRRSGNTIYF. The CDR3 DNA reads as TGTGCCAGCAGCCCGGACAGGCGCTCTGGAAACACCATATATTTT.

This clonotype was recorded many times. The chain links TRBV3-1 to TRBJ2-4, with a weak D call TRBD2 (6 bases). V was trimmed by 8 bases and J by 3 bases, leaving 11 bases between them. The germline V gene has CDR1 LGHDT and CDR2 YNNKEL (reference sequence). This CDR3 contains 13 residues. In DNA form, the CDR3 reads TGTGCCAGCGGCGGGACTGTCAAAAACATTCAGTACTTC. Protein: CASGGTVKNIQYF.

This clonotype was counted a few times. V and J are TRBV5-1 and TRBJ1-1; D remains ambiguous. The V gene lost 0 bases and the J gene lost 2 bases, with 20 bases spanning the gap. The CDR3 runs 18 residues. In germline, CDR1 is SGHRS, CDR2 YFSETQ. The CDR3 sequence: CASSLVISDGGKNTEAFF. CDR3 nucleotide sequence: TGCGCCAGCAGCTTGGTAATCTCGGACGGAGGTAAAAACACTGAAGCTTTCTTT.